Listed below are T cell receptor beta chains from one sample, sequenced in a study of OX40 agonist ivuxolimab in advanced cancers. Here immunoSEQ multiplex PCR was the method, and the copy in TCRdb shows in-frame clones only, minus some. The sample records almost 80,000 clones, about nine tenths being singletons. The material sequenced was CD4+ or CD8+ T cells sorted from blood, taken in a trial of the OX40 agonist ivuxolimab. Every receptor here comes from an adult with an advanced solid tumor such as melanoma, head and neck, liver or kidney cancer. The CDR3 runs from the conserved cysteine through the conserved F or W. Each record gives: D gene, J gene, V gene, CDR3 protein. D genes are given only for firm matches.

.	TRBJ2-7	TRBV5-1	CASSPTWTDSYEQYF
.	TRBJ2-2	TRBV5-1	CASSLNMNTGELFF
TRBD2	TRBJ2-6	TRBV10-3	CATKTSTSGANVLTF
TRBD2	TRBJ2-3	TRBV7-3	CASSPGLSTDTQYF
TRBD2	TRBJ2-3	TRBV18	CASSPYILGLAESTDTQYF
.	TRBJ2-2	TRBV19	CASTSGPNTGELFF
TRBD1	TRBJ1-2	TRBV5-1	CASSTGGQGYYGYTF
.	TRBJ1-2	TRBV6-1	CASSEGQMNYGYTF
.	TRBJ1-2	TRBV19	CASSTSPRYGYTF
TRBD2	TRBJ2-3	TRBV4-1	CASSPGLAGGRRTDTQYF
.	TRBJ1-1	TRBV7-9	CASSLGAVEAFF
.	TRBJ1-1	TRBV11-2	CASRGLGQTTEAFF
.	TRBJ2-6	TRBV28	CASSFSGANVLTF
TRBD2	TRBJ2-3	TRBV5-6	CASSGLAGGPGTDTQYF
TRBD1	TRBJ1-2	TRBV18	CASSETGDYGYTF
.	TRBJ1-5	TRBV2	CASSEVHGGNQPQHF
.	TRBJ1-6	TRBV15	CATSRDIRSPLHF
TRBD2	TRBJ2-1	TRBV5-1	CASSTLAGANEQFF
TRBD1	TRBJ1-5	TRBV19	CASNLGTGGNQPQHF
.	TRBJ1-1	TRBV10-2	CASSESSEAFF
TRBD2	TRBJ2-7	TRBV7-2	CASSYRTSGPYEQYF
.	TRBJ1-1	TRBV19	CASSTGGRNTEAFF
TRBD2	TRBJ2-7	TRBV5-1	CASRPTAGLDEQYF
TRBD1	TRBJ1-4	TRBV18	CASSPTTPTGALNEKLFF
.	TRBJ2-7	TRBV2	CASMRDSSSYEQYF
.	TRBJ1-4	TRBV19	CASSMGPGPEKLFF
TRBD1	TRBJ2-2	TRBV5-6	CASSLGTGTTGELFF
TRBD1	TRBJ1-2	TRBV27	CASSWTGVSGYTF
TRBD2	TRBJ2-7	TRBV10-3	CAISTGTSGYEQYF
.	TRBJ1-2	TRBV5-4	CASSLDGTYYGYTF
.	TRBJ2-7	TRBV4-1	CASSQVGDLREQYF
TRBD2	TRBJ2-1	TRBV5-4	CASSLDGLGRQFF
.	TRBJ2-2	TRBV13	CASSFRLGPNTGELFF
TRBD1	TRBJ2-2	TRBV27	CASSATQGWITGELFF
TRBD2	TRBJ2-7	TRBV28	CASSLEGLARYEQYF
.	TRBJ2-7	TRBV5-1	CASSLDPGSSYEQYF
.	TRBJ1-2	TRBV19	CASTTPAGGNYGYTF
TRBD2	TRBJ2-7	TRBV27	CASRQTSGLTYEQYF
.	TRBJ1-5	TRBV10-2	CASSERGGGSNQPQHF